The present TCR beta chain was sequenced within a study of graft-versus-host responses after intestinal transplantation. Study information: The recipients all started with anti-thymocyte globulin induction and then took tacrolimus and steroids for roughly 3 years.

Trimming removed 3 bases from V and 5 bases from J; junction bases left unmatched: 6. Germline CDR1 MRHNA, CDR2 SNTAGT. This CDR3 comprises 16 residues. Only in-frame clones appear in the TCRdb table, and some are missing; sequencing was by immunoSEQ multiplex PCR. Of approximately 74,000 clones listed, approximately 92% are singletons. The chain uses TRBV6-4 and TRBJ2-3; 12 bases agree with TRBD2. This clonotype originated in a human patient who received an intestinal transplant, so some T cells may come from the graft donor. Sequencing used PBMCs, obtained 98 days after intestinal transplantation. Written as DNA, the CDR3 is TGTGCCAGCAGTGAATCTAGCGGGAGGGCCATAGATACGCAGTATTTT. It specifies CASSESSGRAIDTQYF.